This is a list of T cell receptor beta chains from one sample in a study of radiation and T cells in renal cell carcinoma. The assay was immunoSEQ multiplex PCR, and TCRdb's table has in-frame clones only and misses some. Here the sample spans about 77,000 clones, approximately 87% being singletons. The sequenced sample was blood, obtained from a patient whose treatment included radiotherapy and nephrectomy. These receptors were taken from a woman aged 55 to 70 with renal cell carcinoma. Each CDR3 is given with its conserved first and last residue. D genes are given only for firm matches. Where a row states a size, it is once, few, many or the class of an expanded clone; other rows omit it.

V	size	D	J	DNA	CDR3
TRBV30	-	-	TRBJ2-2	-	CAWMPLRAGELFF
TRBV4-1	-	-	TRBJ2-1	TGCGCCAGCAGCATGGGACGGACGGCCTACAATGAGCAGTTCTTC	CASSMGRTAYNEQFF
TRBV5-4	-	-	TRBJ1-2	TGTGCCAGCGGCCCGGAGGCAGTCTATGGCTACACCTTC	CASGPEAVYGYTF
TRBV5-4	-	TRBD2	TRBJ2-7	TGTGCCAGCAGCTTGCGGTCTAGCGGGAGGCACGAGCAGTACTTC	CASSLRSSGRHEQYF
TRBV6-6	-	-	TRBJ1-2	TGTGCCAGCCGAAAAGAGGGCGGTGGCTACACCTTC	CASRKEGGGYTF
TRBV7-3	-	-	TRBJ2-3	TGTGCCAGCAGCTTAATTGGAATCACAGATACGCAGTATTTT	CASSLIGITDTQYF
TRBV9	-	-	TRBJ2-7	TGTGCCAGCAGCGTAGCGGATACCGCCTCCTACGAGCAGTACTTC	CASSVADTASYEQYF
TRBV20-1	few	-	TRBJ1-1	TGCAGTGTTAAGACGAACACTGAAGCTTTCTTT	CSVKTNTEAFF
TRBV18	-	-	TRBJ1-5	TGTGCCAGCTCACCCATGGATCGCAATCAGCCCCAGCATTTT	CASSPMDRNQPQHF
TRBV28	-	-	TRBJ2-1	TGTGCCAGCAGTTTTTCCGGGGGACCCTACAATGAGCAGTTCTTC	CASSFSGGPYNEQFF
TRBV18	-	-	TRBJ1-1	TGTGCCAGCTCACCTTCTTTGAGTAAGGGGAACACTGAAGCTTTCTTT	CASSPSLSKGNTEAFF
TRBV28	-	TRBD1	TRBJ1-5	TGTGCCAGCAGTAGGGACAGGGGGCCTAGTCAGCCCCAGCATTTT	CASSRDRGPSQPQHF
TRBV6-5	-	-	TRBJ2-7	TGTGCCAGCGGAGGCCCTTTAGAAAGTCCCTACGAGCAGTACTTC	CASGGPLESPYEQYF
TRBV7-9	-	-	TRBJ1-2	TGTGCCAGCAGCTCACAGTCCTACACCTTC	CASSSQSYTF
TRBV6-5	-	TRBD2	TRBJ2-7	TGTGCCAGCAACCAGCGGGAGGGCCACGAGCAGTACTTC	CASNQREGHEQYF
TRBV27	-	-	TRBJ2-7	TGTGCCAGCAGTTTAGGACAGCTCTACGAGCAGTACTTC	CASSLGQLYEQYF
TRBV5-6	-	TRBD1	TRBJ1-2	TGTGCCAGCAGCTTGATTGGACAGGCACACTATGGCTACACCTTC	CASSLIGQAHYGYTF
TRBV9	-	-	TRBJ2-5	TGTGCCAGCAGCGTCTTCGGGACGGAACCTCAAGAGACCCAGTACTTC	CASSVFGTEPQETQYF
TRBV6-4	-	TRBD1	TRBJ1-2	TGTGCCAGCAGTGAGGACAGGGGGTATGGCTACACCTTC	CASSEDRGYGYTF
TRBV12-5	once	TRBD2	TRBJ2-3	TGTGCTAGTGGACGGACTAGCGGGGCCACAGATACGCAGTATTTT	CASGRTSGATDTQYF
TRBV28	few	-	TRBJ2-5	TGTGCCAGCAGTCCCCGACTTGTAGGTCGGGAGACCCAGTACTTC	CASSPRLVGRETQYF
TRBV19	-	TRBD1	TRBJ1-4	TGTGCCAGTAGTCCACAGGGGACGGTGTTCGGCAATGAAAAACTGTTTTTT	CASSPQGTVFGNEKLFF
TRBV7-9	-	TRBD1	TRBJ1-2	TGTGCCAGCAGCGCGGGACAGGGCTATGGCTACACCTTC	CASSAGQGYGYTF
TRBV2	-	-	TRBJ1-5	TGTGCCAGCAGTGAAGGCGGGCAGATAAATCAGCCCCAGCATTTT	CASSEGGQINQPQHF
TRBV11-2	few	-	TRBJ2-6	TGTGCCAGCAGCTCCGGACAAGTTTTTACTGGGGCCAACGTCCTGACTTTC	CASSSGQVFTGANVLTF
TRBV6-1	-	-	TRBJ2-7	TGTGCCAGCCGGGGGACATTTTACGAGCAGTACTTC	CASRGTFYEQYF
TRBV15	-	TRBD1	TRBJ2-7	TGTGCCACCAGCAGGGAATTGGGGACAGGGGCCTACGAGCAGTACTTC	CATSRELGTGAYEQYF
TRBV6-4	-	TRBD1	TRBJ2-1	TGTGCCAGCAGTGACTCGACAGGGGCCCCCTACAATGAGCAGTTCTTC	CASSDSTGAPYNEQFF
TRBV4-3	-	-	TRBJ2-4	TGCGCCAGCAGCCAAGATCCTAGTGGGGCCAAAAACATTCAGTACTTC	CASSQDPSGAKNIQYF
TRBV6-1	-	-	TRBJ2-1	TGTGCCAGCGGGGCGAGCTCCTACAATGAGCAGTTCTTC	CASGASSYNEQFF
TRBV7-9	-	-	TRBJ2-7	TGTGCCAGCAGCTTAGCAGGGGTTGAAGGCGAGCAGTACTTC	CASSLAGVEGEQYF
TRBV9	-	TRBD2	TRBJ2-2	TGTGCCAGCAGCCTCCGGACTAGCAACACCGGGGAGCTGTTTTTT	CASSLRTSNTGELFF
TRBV2	few	-	TRBJ1-5	TGTGCCAGCAGTCCCGCAGGAACCAATCAGCCCCAGCATTTT	CASSPAGTNQPQHF
TRBV6-1	-	-	TRBJ1-1	TGTGCCAGCATGCGGCCGTTGAACACTGAAGCTTTCTTT	CASMRPLNTEAFF
TRBV5-1	once	TRBD2	TRBJ2-7	TGCGCCAGCAGCTCACCAGCGGGATCCTACGAGCAGTACTTC	CASSSPAGSYEQYF
TRBV7-2	-	TRBD2	TRBJ2-3	TGTGCCAGCAGCTTAGAAGCGGGGCGAGGGTATACGCAGTATTTT	CASSLEAGRGYTQYF
TRBV28	-	TRBD2	TRBJ2-7	TGTGCCAGCAGTTTATGGGGGACTAGCGCAGGCGAGCAGTACTTC	CASSLWGTSAGEQYF
TRBV6-1	-	-	TRBJ2-3	TGTGCCAGCAGTCCGGTTCATAGCACAGATACGCAGTATTTT	CASSPVHSTDTQYF
TRBV2	-	TRBD2	TRBJ2-3	TGTGCCAGCAGTCTTAGCGGGGGACGCGCTAGCACAGATACGCAGTATTTT	CASSLSGGRASTDTQYF
TRBV5-1	-	-	TRBJ1-1	TGCGCCAGCAGGATCCTATCCCAGGGACCGGGGACTGAAGCTTTCTTT	CASRILSQGPGTEAFF
TRBV7-2	once	-	TRBJ1-1	TGTGCCAGCAACCAACTTATGAACACTGAAGCTTTCTTT	CASNQLMNTEAFF
TRBV7-9	few	-	TRBJ2-5	TGTGCCAGCACCTTCGGCGGCTCCTCTGGACAAGAGACCCAGTACTTC	CASTFGGSSGQETQYF
TRBV19	few	-	TRBJ1-1	TGTGCCAGTAGTAGGCCGCCGGTGGGGTCGACTGAAGCTTTCTTT	CASSRPPVGSTEAFF
TRBV2	-	-	TRBJ2-2	TGTGCCAGCGGTCAGGAGACTTCGAACACCGGGGAGCTGTTTTTT	CASGQETSNTGELFF
TRBV28	-	-	TRBJ1-2	TGTGCCAGCAGTTTAGGGGGGGCTCTGGAGGGCTACACCTTC	CASSLGGALEGYTF
TRBV27	-	-	TRBJ1-5	TGTGCCAGCAGTTTGGGTAGGGGGCAGCCCCAGCATTTT	CASSLGRGQPQHF